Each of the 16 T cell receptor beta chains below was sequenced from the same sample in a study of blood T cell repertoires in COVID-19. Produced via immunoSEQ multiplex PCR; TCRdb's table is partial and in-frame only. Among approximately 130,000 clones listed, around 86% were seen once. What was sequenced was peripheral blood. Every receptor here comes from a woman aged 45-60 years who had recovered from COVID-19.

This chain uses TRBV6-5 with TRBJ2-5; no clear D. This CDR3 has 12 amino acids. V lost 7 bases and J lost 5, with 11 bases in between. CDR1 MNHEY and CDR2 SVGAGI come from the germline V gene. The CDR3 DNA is TGTGCCAGCACTCCGTTTGCGGAGACCCAGTACTTC. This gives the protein CASTPFAETQYF.

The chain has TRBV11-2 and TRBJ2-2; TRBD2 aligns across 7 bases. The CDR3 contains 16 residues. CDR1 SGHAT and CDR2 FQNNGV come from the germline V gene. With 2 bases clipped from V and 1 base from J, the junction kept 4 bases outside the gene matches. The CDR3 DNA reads TGTGCCAGCAGCTTACCCCAGCGGGAGAACACCGGGGAGCTGTTTTTT. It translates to CASSLPQRENTGELFF.

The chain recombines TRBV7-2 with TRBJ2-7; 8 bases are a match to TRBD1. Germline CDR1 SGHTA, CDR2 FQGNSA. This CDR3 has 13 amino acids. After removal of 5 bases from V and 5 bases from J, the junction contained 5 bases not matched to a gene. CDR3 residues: CASSLGQADEQYF. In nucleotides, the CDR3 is TGTGCCAGCAGCCTGGGACAGGCGGACGAGCAGTACTTC.

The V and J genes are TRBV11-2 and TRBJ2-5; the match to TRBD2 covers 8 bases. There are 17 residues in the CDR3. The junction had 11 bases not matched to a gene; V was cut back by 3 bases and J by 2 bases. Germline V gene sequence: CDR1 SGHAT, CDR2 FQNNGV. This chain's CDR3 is CASSFRTRAGGQETQYF. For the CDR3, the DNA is TGTGCCAGCAGCTTTCGGACGCGGGCGGGAGGTCAAGAGACCCAGTACTTC.

CDR3 loop: CASSLGTGLGAFF. The CDR3 nucleotides are TGTGCCAGCAGCTTAGGGACAGGGCTGGGAGCTTTCTTT. The rearrangement uses TRBV7-8 and TRBJ1-1, with 8 bases lining up with TRBD1. CDR3 size: 13 residues. Looked up from germline, CDR1 is SGHVS and CDR2 is FQNEAQ. V was pared by 1 base and J by 10 bases, with 5 bases of the junction left unmatched.

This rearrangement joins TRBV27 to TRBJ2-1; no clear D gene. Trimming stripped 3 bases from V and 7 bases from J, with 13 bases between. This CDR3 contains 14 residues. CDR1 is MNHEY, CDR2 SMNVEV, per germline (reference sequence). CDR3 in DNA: TGTGCCAGCAGTTTCTCGGGTCTCGCAAATGAGCAGTTCTTC. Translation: CASSFSGLANEQFF.

The CDR3 sequence is CASSEQILGYTF. CDR3 DNA sequence: TGTGCCAGTAGTGAACAGATTCTCGGCTACACCTTC. The rearrangement joins TRBV19 to TRBJ1-2; D gene uncertain. From germline, CDR1 is LNHDA and CDR2 SQIVND (reference sequence). V shed 5 bases and J shed 8 bases, with 12 bases lying between them. CDR3 length equals 12 residues.

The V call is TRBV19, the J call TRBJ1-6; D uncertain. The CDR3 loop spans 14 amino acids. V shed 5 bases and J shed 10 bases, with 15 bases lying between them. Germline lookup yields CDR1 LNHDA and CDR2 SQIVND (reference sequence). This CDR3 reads CASSADGRDSPLHF. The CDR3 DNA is TGTGCCAGTAGTGCCGACGGGAGAGACTCACCCCTCCACTTT.

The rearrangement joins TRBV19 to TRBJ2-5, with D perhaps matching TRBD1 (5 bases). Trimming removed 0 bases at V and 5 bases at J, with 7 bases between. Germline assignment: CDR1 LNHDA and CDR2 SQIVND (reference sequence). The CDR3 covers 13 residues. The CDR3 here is CASSIDGAETQYF. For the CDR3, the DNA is TGTGCCAGTAGTATAGATGGGGCGGAGACCCAGTACTTC.

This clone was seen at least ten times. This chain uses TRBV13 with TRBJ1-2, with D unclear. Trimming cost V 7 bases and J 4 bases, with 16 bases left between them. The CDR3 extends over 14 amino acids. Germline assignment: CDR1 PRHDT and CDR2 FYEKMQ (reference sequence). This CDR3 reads CASTLWLGGYGYTF. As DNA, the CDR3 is TGTGCCAGCACCCTTTGGCTGGGAGGCTATGGCTACACCTTC.

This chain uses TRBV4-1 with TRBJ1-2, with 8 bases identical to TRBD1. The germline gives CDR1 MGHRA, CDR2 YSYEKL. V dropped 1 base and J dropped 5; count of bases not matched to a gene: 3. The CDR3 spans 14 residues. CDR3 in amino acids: CASSQVGDRYGYTF. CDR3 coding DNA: TGCGCCAGCAGCCAAGTGGGGGACAGGTATGGCTACACCTTC.

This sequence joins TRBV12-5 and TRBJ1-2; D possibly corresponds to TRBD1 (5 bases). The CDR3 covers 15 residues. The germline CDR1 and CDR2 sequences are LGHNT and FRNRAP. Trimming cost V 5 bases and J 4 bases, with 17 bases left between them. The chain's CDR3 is CASGPAGLRVYGYTF. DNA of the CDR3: TGTGCTAGTGGTCCGGCGGGACTGAGAGTCTATGGCTACACCTTC.

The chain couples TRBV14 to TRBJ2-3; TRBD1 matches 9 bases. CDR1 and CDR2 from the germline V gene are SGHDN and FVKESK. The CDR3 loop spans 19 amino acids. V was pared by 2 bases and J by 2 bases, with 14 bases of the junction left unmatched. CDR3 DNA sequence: TGTGCCAGCAGCCAATCTCCGGGACAGGGTCCCCGCTACACAGATACGCAGTATTTT. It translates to CASSQSPGQGPRYTDTQYF.

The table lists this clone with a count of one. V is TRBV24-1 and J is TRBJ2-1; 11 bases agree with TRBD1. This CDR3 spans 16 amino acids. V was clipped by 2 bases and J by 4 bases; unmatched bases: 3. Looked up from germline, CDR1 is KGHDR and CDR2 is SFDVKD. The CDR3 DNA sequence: TGTGCCACCAGTGATTCGGGACAGGGGGGGTACAATGAGCAGTTCTTC. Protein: CATSDSGQGGYNEQFF.

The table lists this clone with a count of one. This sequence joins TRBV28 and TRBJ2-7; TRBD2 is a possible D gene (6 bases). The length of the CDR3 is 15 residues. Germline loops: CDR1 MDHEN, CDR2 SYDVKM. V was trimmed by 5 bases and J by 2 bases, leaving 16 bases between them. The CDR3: CASSPPPGRTYEQYF. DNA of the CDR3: TGTGCCAGCAGTCCACCCCCAGGGAGGACCTACGAGCAGTACTTC.

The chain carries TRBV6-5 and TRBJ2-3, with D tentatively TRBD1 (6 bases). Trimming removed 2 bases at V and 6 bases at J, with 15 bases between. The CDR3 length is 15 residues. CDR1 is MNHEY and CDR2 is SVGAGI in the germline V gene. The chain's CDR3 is CASSYRRGISDTQYF. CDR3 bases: TGTGCCAGCAGTTACCGCAGGGGAATTTCGGATACGCAGTATTTT.